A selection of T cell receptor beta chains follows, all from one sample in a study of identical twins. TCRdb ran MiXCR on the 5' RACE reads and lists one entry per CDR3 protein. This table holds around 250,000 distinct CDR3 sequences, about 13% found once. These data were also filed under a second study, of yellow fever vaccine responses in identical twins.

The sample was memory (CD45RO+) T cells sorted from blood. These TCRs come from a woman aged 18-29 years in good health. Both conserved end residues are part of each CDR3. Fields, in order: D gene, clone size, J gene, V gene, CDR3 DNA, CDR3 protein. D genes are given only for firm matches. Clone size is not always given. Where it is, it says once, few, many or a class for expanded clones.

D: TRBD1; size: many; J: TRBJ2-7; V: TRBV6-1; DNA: TGTGCCAGCAGTGAACTCGGGACAGGGTCCTACGAGCAGTACTTC; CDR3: CASSELGTGSYEQYF
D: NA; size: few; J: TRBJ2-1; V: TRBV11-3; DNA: TGTGCCAGCACCCCTCGAGCCGCCTACTCCTACAATGAGCAGTTCTTC; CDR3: CASTPRAAYSYNEQFF
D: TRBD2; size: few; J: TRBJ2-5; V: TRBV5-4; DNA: TGTGCCAGCAGACCCGGGGGGTTAGAGACCCAGTACTTC; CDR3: CASRPGGLETQYF
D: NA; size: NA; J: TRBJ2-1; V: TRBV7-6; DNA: TGTGCCAGCAGCTTATATCTTGGCGGGACCAAGCAGTTCTTC; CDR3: CASSLYLGGTKQFF
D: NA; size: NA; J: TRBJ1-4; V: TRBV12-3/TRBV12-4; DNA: TGTGCCAGCAGTAGACAACGGAGGGAGACGAATGAAAAACTGTTTTTT; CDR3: CASSRQRRETNEKLFF
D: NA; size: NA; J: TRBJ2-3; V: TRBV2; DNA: TGTGCCAGCAGTGGAGGGGGTCAGAACACAGATACGCAGTATTTT; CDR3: CASSGGGQNTDTQYF
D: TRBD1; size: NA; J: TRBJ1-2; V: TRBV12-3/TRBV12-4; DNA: TGTGCCAGCAGTTTAGGGGCAGGGGGCGACTATGGCTACACCTTC; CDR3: CASSLGAGGDYGYTF
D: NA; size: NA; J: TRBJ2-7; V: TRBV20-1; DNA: TGCAGTGCCCAAATCAGGGCGAGAACCTACGAGCAGTACTTC; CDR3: CSAQIRARTYEQYF
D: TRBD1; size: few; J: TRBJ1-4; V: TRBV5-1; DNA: TGCGCCAGCAGCAGGACAGGGCTTAATGAAAAACTGTTTTTT; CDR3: CASSRTGLNEKLFF
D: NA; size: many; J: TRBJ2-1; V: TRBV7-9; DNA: TGTGCCAGCAGCTCTAGGGGTGCCAGGGTCTATGAGCAGTTCTTC; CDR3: CASSSRGARVYEQFF
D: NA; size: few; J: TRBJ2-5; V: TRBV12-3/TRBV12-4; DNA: TGTGCCAGCAGCCATCAATGGGAGACCCAGTACTTC; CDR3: CASSHQWETQYF
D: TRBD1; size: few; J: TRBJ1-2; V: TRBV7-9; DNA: TGTGCCAGCAGCTTGGCAGGGGACAGCCTTAACTATGGCTACACCTTC; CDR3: CASSLAGDSLNYGYTF
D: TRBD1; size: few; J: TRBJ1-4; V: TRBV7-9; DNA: TGTGCCAGCAGCTTAGGGGGACAGCGTAATGAAAAACTGTTTTTT; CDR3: CASSLGGQRNEKLFF
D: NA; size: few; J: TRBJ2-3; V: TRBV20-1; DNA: TGCAGTGCCACCTCGGGTGGGTTAGATACGCAGTATTTT; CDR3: CSATSGGLDTQYF
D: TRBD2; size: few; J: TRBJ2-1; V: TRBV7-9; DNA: TGTGCCAGCAGCTTAGCAACTAGCGGGGGCATTTACAATGAGCAGTTCTTC; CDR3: CASSLATSGGIYNEQFF
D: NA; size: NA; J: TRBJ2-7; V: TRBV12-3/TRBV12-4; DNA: TGTGCCAGCAGTCCATCTAAGGGCCTCCACGAGCAGTACTTC; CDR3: CASSPSKGLHEQYF
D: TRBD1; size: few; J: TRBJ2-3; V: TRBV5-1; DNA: TGCGCCAGCGGAAGACAGGGGGTGGAAGATACGCAGTATTTT; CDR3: CASGRQGVEDTQYF
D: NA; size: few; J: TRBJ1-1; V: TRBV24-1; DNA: TGTGCCACCAGAGCCCAGTCGAACACTGAAGCTTTCTTT; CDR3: CATRAQSNTEAFF
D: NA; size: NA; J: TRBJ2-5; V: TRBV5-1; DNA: TGCGCCAGCAGCTTGGAAGCCAGGGCAGTACAAACGGGTACCCAGTACTTC; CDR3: CASSLEARAVQTGTQYF
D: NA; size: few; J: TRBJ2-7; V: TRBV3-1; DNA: TGTGCCAGCAGCCAAGTGTGGCCAGGGCCCTACGAGCAGTACTTC; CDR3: CASSQVWPGPYEQYF
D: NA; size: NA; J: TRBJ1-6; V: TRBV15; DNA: TGTGCCACCAGCAGACGGGTGGGGGGGGACTCACCCCTCCACTTT; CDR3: CATSRRVGGDSPLHF
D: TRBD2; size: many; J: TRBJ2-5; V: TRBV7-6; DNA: TGTGCCAGCAGCTTAGTGGGACTAGCGGGATTCCAAGAGACCCAGTACTTC; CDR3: CASSLVGLAGFQETQYF
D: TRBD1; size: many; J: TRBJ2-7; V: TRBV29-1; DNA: TGCAGCGTTGCCACAGGGGGAGGCTACGAGCAGTACTTC; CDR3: CSVATGGGYEQYF
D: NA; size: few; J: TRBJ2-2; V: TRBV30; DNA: TGTGCCTGGACAAAGACTCAAAACACCGGGGAGCTGTTTTTT; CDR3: CAWTKTQNTGELFF
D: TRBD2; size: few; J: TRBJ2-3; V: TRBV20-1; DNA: TGCAGTGCTAGTACGAGGGCTAGCGGAAGAGATACGCAGTATTTT; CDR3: CSASTRASGRDTQYF
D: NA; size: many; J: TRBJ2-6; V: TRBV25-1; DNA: TGTGCCAGCAGTGAACGAAGGGATCCTGGGGCCAACGTCCTGACTTTC; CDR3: CASSERRDPGANVLTF
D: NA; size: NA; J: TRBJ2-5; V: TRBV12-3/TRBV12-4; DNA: TGTGCCAGCAGTTTTAGGGTTTGGGAGACCCAGTACTTC; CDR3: CASSFRVWETQYF
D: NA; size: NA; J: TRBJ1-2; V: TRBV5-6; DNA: TGTGCCAGCAGCCCTACTCTAGCGGCGATTGGGGATGGCTACACCTTC; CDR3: CASSPTLAAIGDGYTF
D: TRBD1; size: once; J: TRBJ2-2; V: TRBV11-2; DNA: TGTGCCAGCAGGTGGACAGGGACGAACACCGGGGAGCTGTTTTTT; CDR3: CASRWTGTNTGELFF
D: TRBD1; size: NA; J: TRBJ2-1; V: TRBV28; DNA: TGTGCCAGCATAAGGGACAGGGGCACCTACAATGAGCAGTTCTTC; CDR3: CASIRDRGTYNEQFF
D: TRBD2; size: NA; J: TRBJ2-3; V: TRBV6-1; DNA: TGTGCCAGTGGGGGATGGGTAGCGGGCGTGAGAGATACGCAGTATTTT; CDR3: CASGGWVAGVRDTQYF
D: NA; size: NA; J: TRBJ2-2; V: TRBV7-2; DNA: TGTGCCAGCAGCTTAGCGAGTACCAGCGAGGGGGAGCTGTTTTTT; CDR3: CASSLASTSEGELFF
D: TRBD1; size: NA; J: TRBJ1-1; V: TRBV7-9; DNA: TGTGCCAGCAGCTTAACCGCCCAGGGGGGGGGCACTGAAGCTTTCTTT; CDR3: CASSLTAQGGGTEAFF
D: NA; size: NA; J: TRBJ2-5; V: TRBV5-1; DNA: TGCGCCAGCAGTCCGGGACCCCGGCGGCAAGAGACCCAGTACTTC; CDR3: CASSPGPRRQETQYF
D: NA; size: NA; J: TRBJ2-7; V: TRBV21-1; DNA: TGTGCCAGCAGCAAAGCCACGGGGAGGGTGGGGGAGAGTTCCTACGAGCAGTACTTC; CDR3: CASSKATGRVGESSYEQYF
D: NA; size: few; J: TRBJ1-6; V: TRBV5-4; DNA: TGTGCCAGCAGCTCGAAGGGAAATTCACCCCTCCACTTT; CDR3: CASSSKGNSPLHF
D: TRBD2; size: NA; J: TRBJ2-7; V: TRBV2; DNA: TGTGCCAGCAGTCAACTAGCGGGAGTTTACGAGCAGTACTTC; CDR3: CASSQLAGVYEQYF